This T cell receptor (beta chain) was observed in a study of response to subunit inactivated influenza vaccine. TCRdb re-analysed the RT-PCR reads in MiXCR, keeping a single row per CDR3 protein. The sample lists roughly 190,000 distinct CDR3 sequences, about 12% seen once, with over 25% in the top ten. The CDR3 totals 14 residues. Germline V lookup: CDR1 SGHKS, CDR2 YYEKEE (reference sequence). V trimming: 0 bases; J trimming: 7 bases; junction bases outside the gene matches: 2. Separately, the same data were catalogued under a study of T cells expressing NK-cell markers. That work contributes: The authors made TCR beta cDNA libraries by 5'RACE template switching. This switching added a universal primer site and UMIs. Sorted CD3+CD56-NKG2C+, CD3+CD56+NKG2C- and CD3+CD56+NKG2C+ T cells were the source of the TCR beta repertoires. The study sequenced eight donors, seven HCMV-seropositive and one seronegative. One observes that, in a handful of donors, these clonotypes were also the leading ones within the CD3+CD56-NKG2C+ fraction.

This chain uses TRBV5-5 with TRBJ2-2; 8 bases map to TRBD2. Sequencing was performed on CD8+ T cells sorted from PBMCs, taken roughly 12 days after vaccination. The origin of this receptor is a man aged 45-65 years who received an inactivated influenza vaccine. CDR3 sequence (DNA): TGTGCCAGCAGCTTGGCCGGGGGGGACGGGGAGCTGTTTTTT. Amino acid sequence: CASSLAGGDGELFF. Looking up the rest from reference TRBV5-5 and TRBJ2-2 gives the full variable domain: DAGVTQSPTHLIKTRGQQVTLRCSPISGHKSVSWYQQVLGQGPQFIFQYYEKEERGRGNFPDRFSARQFPNYSSELNVNALLLGDSALYLCASSLAGGDGELFFGEGSRLTVL.